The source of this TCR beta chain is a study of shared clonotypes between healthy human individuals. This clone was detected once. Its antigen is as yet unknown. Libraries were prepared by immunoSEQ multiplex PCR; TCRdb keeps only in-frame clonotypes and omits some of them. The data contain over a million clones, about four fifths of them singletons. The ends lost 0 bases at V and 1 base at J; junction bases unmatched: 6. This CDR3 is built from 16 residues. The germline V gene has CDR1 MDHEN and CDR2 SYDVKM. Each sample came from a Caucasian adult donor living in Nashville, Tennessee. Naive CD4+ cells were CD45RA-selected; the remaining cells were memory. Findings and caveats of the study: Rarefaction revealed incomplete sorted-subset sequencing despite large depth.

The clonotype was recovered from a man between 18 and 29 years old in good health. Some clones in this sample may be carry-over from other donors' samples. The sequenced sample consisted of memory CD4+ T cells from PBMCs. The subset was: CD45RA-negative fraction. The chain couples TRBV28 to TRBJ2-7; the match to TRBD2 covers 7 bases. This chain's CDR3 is CASSLWSGGSSYEQYF. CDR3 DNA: TGTGCCAGCAGTTTATGGTCTGGCGGGAGTTCCTACGAGCAGTACTTC.